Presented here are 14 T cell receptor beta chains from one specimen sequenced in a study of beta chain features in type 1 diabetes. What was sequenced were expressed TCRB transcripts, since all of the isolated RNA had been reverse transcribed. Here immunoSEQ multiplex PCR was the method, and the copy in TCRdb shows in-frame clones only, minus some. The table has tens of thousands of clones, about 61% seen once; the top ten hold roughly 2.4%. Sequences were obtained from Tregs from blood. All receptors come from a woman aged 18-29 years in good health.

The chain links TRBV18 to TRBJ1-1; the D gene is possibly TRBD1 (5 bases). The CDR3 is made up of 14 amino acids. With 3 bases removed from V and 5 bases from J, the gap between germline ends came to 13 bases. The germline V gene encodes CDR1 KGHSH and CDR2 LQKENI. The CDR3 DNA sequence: TGTGCCAGCTCACCCCGCGATGGGGGGACTGAAGCTTTCTTT. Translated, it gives CASSPRDGGTEAFF. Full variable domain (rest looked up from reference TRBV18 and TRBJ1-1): NAGVMQNPRHLVRRRGQEARLRCSPMKGHSHVYWYRQLPEEGLKFMVYLQKENIIDESGMPKERFSAEFPKEGPSILRIQQVVRGDSAAYFCASSPRDGGTEAFFGQGTRLTVV.

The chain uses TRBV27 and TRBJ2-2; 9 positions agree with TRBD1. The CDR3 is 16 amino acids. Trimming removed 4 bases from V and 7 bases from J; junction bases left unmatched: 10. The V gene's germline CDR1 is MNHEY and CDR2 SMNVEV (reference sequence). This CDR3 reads CASSSISGTGIGELFF. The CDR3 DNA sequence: TGTGCCAGCAGTTCGATTTCCGGGACAGGGATCGGGGAGCTGTTTTTT.

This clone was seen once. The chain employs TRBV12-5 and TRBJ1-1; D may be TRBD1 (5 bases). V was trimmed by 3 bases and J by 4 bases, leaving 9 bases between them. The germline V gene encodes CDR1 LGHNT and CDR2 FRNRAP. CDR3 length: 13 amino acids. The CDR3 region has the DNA TGTGCTAGTGGTTTCCAGGGCCGCACTGAAGCTTTCTTT. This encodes CASGFQGRTEAFF.

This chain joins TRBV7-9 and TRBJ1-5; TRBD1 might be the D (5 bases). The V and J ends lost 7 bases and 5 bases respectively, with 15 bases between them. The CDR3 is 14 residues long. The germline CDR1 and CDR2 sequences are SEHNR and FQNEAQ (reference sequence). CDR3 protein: CASTWGGEDQPQHF. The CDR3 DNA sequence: TGTGCCAGCACCTGGGGGGGGGAAGATCAGCCCCAGCATTTT.

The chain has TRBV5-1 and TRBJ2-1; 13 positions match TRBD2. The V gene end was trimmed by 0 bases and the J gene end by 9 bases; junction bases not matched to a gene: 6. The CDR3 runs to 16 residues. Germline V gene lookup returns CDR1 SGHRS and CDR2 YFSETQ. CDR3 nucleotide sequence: TGCGCCAGCAGCTTGGGAGGGACTAGCGGGATTCGTGAGCAGTTCTTC. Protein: CASSLGGTSGIREQFF.

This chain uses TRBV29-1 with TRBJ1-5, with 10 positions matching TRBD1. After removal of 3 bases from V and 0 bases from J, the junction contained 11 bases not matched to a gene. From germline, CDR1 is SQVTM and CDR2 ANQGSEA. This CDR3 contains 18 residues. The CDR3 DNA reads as TGCAGCGTTGACTGGTGGACAGGGGGAAAGAATAGCAATCAGCCCCAGCATTTT. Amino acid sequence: CSVDWWTGGKNSNQPQHF.

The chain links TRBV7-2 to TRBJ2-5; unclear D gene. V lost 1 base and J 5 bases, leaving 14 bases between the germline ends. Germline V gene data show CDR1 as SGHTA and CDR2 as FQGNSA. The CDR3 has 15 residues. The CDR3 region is CASSLVGLWRETQYF. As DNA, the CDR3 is TGTGCCAGCAGCTTAGTCGGCTTATGGCGGGAGACCCAGTACTTC.

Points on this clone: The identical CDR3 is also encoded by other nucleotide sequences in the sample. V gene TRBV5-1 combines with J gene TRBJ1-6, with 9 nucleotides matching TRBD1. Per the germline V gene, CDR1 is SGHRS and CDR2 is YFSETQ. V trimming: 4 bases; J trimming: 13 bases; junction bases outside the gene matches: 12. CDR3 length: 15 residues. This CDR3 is CASSVTGTGNSPLHF. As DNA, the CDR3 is TGCGCCAGCAGCGTCACCGGGACAGGGAACTCCCCCCTCCACTTT.

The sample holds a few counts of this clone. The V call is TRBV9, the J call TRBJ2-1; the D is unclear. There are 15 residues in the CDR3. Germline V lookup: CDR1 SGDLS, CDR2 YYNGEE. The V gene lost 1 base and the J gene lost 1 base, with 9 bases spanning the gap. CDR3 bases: TGTGCCAGCAGCGTACAGGCCGTTTCCTACAATGAGCAGTTCTTC. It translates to CASSVQAVSYNEQFF.

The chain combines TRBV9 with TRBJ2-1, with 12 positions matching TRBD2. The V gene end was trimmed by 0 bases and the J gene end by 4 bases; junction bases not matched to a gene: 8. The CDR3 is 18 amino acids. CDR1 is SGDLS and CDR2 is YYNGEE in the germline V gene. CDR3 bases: TGTGCCAGCAGCGTAGCCACAGGACTAGCGGGACTTTACAATGAGCAGTTCTTC. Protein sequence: CASSVATGLAGLYNEQFF.

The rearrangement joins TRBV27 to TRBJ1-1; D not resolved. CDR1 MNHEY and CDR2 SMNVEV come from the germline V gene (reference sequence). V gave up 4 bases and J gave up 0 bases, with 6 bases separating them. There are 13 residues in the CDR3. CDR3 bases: TGTGCCAGCAGTTCCACGGTGAACACTGAAGCTTTCTTT. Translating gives CASSSTVNTEAFF.

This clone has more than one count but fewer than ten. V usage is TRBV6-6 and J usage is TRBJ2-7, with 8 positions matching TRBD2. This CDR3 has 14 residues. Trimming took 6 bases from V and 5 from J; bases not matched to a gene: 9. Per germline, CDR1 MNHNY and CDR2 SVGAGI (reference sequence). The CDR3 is CASSPGSGGNEQYF. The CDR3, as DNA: TGTGCCAGCAGCCCGGGGAGCGGGGGAAACGAGCAGTACTTC.

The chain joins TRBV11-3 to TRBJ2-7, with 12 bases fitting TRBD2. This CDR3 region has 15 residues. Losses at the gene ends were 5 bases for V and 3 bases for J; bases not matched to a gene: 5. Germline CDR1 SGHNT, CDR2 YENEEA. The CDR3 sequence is CASSPRTSGIYEQYF. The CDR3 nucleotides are TGTGCCAGCAGCCCCCGGACTAGCGGGATCTACGAGCAGTACTTC.

The chain's CDR3 is CASSSGTAWGEQYF. The CDR3 DNA reads TGCGCCAGCAGCTCCGGGACAGCCTGGGGAGAGCAGTACTTC. V usage is TRBV5-1 and J usage is TRBJ2-7; 7 positions match TRBD1. The J segment lost 7 bases and the V segment lost 3 bases, leaving 10 bases of the junction unmatched. The CDR3 runs 14 residues. CDR1 is SGHRS, CDR2 YFSETQ, per germline.